A selection of T cell receptor beta chains follows, all from one sample in a study of cytomegalovirus exposure and HLA in healthy donors. The data were produced by immunoSEQ multiplex PCR, yet TCRdb's version contains in-frame clones alone and is incomplete. The profile shows more than 95,000 clones, about 10% of them singletons. Specimen: PBMCs. Receptor source: a man younger than 40 in good health and CMV-seronegative. The CDR3 runs from the conserved cysteine through the conserved F or W. Each record gives: clone size, D gene, J gene, V gene, CDR3 DNA, CDR3 protein. A D gene is named only where the DNA matches it firmly. Not every row has a clone size; where given, it reads once, few, many or a size class.

clone_size: -; d_call: TRBD1; j_call: TRBJ2-6; v_call: TRBV2; cdr3_nt: TGTGCCAGCAGGCAGGGGGCTGGGGCCAACGTCCTGACTTTC; cdr3_aa: CASRQGAGANVLTF
clone_size: -; d_call: -; j_call: TRBJ2-3; v_call: TRBV7-6; cdr3_nt: TGTGCCAGCAGCCTTCGACTGGGCACAGATACGCAGTATTTT; cdr3_aa: CASSLRLGTDTQYF
clone_size: -; d_call: -; j_call: TRBJ1-1; v_call: TRBV4-1; cdr3_nt: TGCGCCAGCAGCCACCCCACGGGACACTCGAACACTGAAGCTTTCTTT; cdr3_aa: CASSHPTGHSNTEAFF
clone_size: -; d_call: TRBD1; j_call: TRBJ1-6; v_call: TRBV5-1; cdr3_nt: TGCGCCAGCAGCAAGAGACAGGGGGCGGATTCACCCCTCCACTTT; cdr3_aa: CASSKRQGADSPLHF
clone_size: -; d_call: -; j_call: TRBJ1-6; v_call: TRBV7-9; cdr3_nt: TGTGCCAGCAGCTTATCCAGGGATAATTCACCCCTCCACTTT; cdr3_aa: CASSLSRDNSPLHF
clone_size: -; d_call: TRBD2; j_call: TRBJ2-5; v_call: TRBV5-1; cdr3_nt: TGCGCCAGCAGCTCTGGGGGACTAGCGGTACAAGAGACCCAGTACTTC; cdr3_aa: CASSSGGLAVQETQYF
clone_size: -; d_call: TRBD1; j_call: TRBJ2-7; v_call: TRBV25-1; cdr3_nt: TGTGCCAGCTGCGACAGGGAATCCTACGAGCAGTACTTC; cdr3_aa: CASCDRESYEQYF
clone_size: many; d_call: TRBD2; j_call: TRBJ2-1; v_call: TRBV6-1; cdr3_nt: TGTGCCAGCAGATTGACTAGCGGGAGTTCAAATGAGCAGTTCTTC; cdr3_aa: CASRLTSGSSNEQFF
clone_size: few; d_call: -; j_call: TRBJ1-6; v_call: TRBV30; cdr3_nt: TGTGCCTGGAGTGGACAGGATAATTCACCCCTCCACTTT; cdr3_aa: CAWSGQDNSPLHF
clone_size: -; d_call: TRBD2; j_call: TRBJ2-3; v_call: TRBV18; cdr3_nt: TGTGCCAGCTCACTGGGACTAGCCCCAGATACGCAGTATTTT; cdr3_aa: CASSLGLAPDTQYF
clone_size: -; d_call: TRBD2; j_call: TRBJ2-2; v_call: TRBV4-2; cdr3_nt: TGTGCCAGCAGCCAAGGACTAGCGGGAGCGAACGGGGAGCTGTTTTTT; cdr3_aa: CASSQGLAGANGELFF
clone_size: -; d_call: TRBD2; j_call: TRBJ2-5; v_call: TRBV7-2; cdr3_nt: TGTGCCAGCAGCCGTCCGGGAGGAGAGACCCAGTACTTC; cdr3_aa: CASSRPGGETQYF
clone_size: few; d_call: -; j_call: TRBJ2-7; v_call: TRBV5-6; cdr3_nt: TGTGCCAGCAGCCCGGTTCCCGACTACGAGCAGTACTTC; cdr3_aa: CASSPVPDYEQYF
clone_size: -; d_call: -; j_call: TRBJ1-2; v_call: TRBV28; cdr3_nt: TGTGCCAGCAGAAGACCCGGGACACAAGGAGAGGGCTACACCTTC; cdr3_aa: CASRRPGTQGEGYTF
clone_size: -; d_call: -; j_call: TRBJ1-5; v_call: TRBV6-4; cdr3_nt: TGTGCCAGCAGTGGGGAGGGCGGGCAGCCCCAGCATTTT; cdr3_aa: CASSGEGGQPQHF
clone_size: -; d_call: TRBD1; j_call: TRBJ2-5; v_call: TRBV6-1; cdr3_nt: TGTGCCAGCAAGGACAGGGCGGTGTATGAGACCCAGTACTTC; cdr3_aa: CASKDRAVYETQYF
clone_size: few; d_call: TRBD1; j_call: TRBJ2-5; v_call: TRBV5-4; cdr3_nt: TGTGCCAGCAGCCGACTCGAGACAGGGATTAGCCAAGAGACCCAGTACTTC; cdr3_aa: CASSRLETGISQETQYF
clone_size: -; d_call: TRBD2; j_call: TRBJ2-5; v_call: TRBV5-6; cdr3_nt: TGTGCCAGCAGCCCGGGACTAGCGGGGGGCGAGACCCAGTACTTC; cdr3_aa: CASSPGLAGGETQYF
clone_size: -; d_call: TRBD2; j_call: TRBJ2-5; v_call: TRBV11-1; cdr3_nt: TGTGCCAGCAGCCGAGGACTAGAAGAGACCCAGTACTTC; cdr3_aa: CASSRGLEETQYF
clone_size: few; d_call: TRBD2; j_call: TRBJ2-1; v_call: TRBV6-4; cdr3_nt: TGTGCCAGCAGCGGACGTTTTCGGACTAGCAGAAATGAAAATGGGTTCTTC; cdr3_aa: CASSGRFRTSRNENGFF
clone_size: -; d_call: -; j_call: TRBJ1-5; v_call: TRBV15; cdr3_nt: TGTGCCACCAGCAGAGAGAGGAGCGGTGAGTATGACCAGCATTTT; cdr3_aa: CATSRERSGEYDQHF
clone_size: few; d_call: -; j_call: TRBJ1-1; v_call: TRBV7-6; cdr3_nt: TGTGCCAGCAGCCCGGACAGCACTGAAGCTTTCTTT; cdr3_aa: CASSPDSTEAFF
clone_size: -; d_call: TRBD2; j_call: TRBJ2-3; v_call: TRBV7-8; cdr3_nt: TGTGCCAGCAGCTTAACGGGGGGAAGCACAGATACGCAGTATTTT; cdr3_aa: CASSLTGGSTDTQYF
clone_size: few; d_call: -; j_call: TRBJ1-4; v_call: TRBV2; cdr3_nt: TGTGCCAGCAGGAACCGGACAGTTGGTGAAAAACTGTTTTTT; cdr3_aa: CASRNRTVGEKLFF
clone_size: -; d_call: TRBD1; j_call: TRBJ1-2; v_call: TRBV7-9; cdr3_nt: TGTGCCAGCAGCCAGACAGGGGAAGGTGGCTACACCTTC; cdr3_aa: CASSQTGEGGYTF
clone_size: few; d_call: -; j_call: TRBJ1-5; v_call: TRBV30; cdr3_nt: TGTGCCTGGAGTACCGGGACACGGTTTCTTCAGCCCCAGCATTTT; cdr3_aa: CAWSTGTRFLQPQHF
clone_size: few; d_call: -; j_call: TRBJ2-3; v_call: TRBV19; cdr3_nt: TGTGCCAGTAGTATATACAGGGGCACAGATACGCAGTATTTT; cdr3_aa: CASSIYRGTDTQYF
clone_size: -; d_call: TRBD1; j_call: TRBJ1-2; v_call: TRBV5-4; cdr3_nt: TGTGCCAGCAGCTTGCAGGGGGCGAGTGGCTACACCTTC; cdr3_aa: CASSLQGASGYTF
clone_size: medium-sized; d_call: -; j_call: TRBJ1-5; v_call: TRBV6-1; cdr3_nt: TGTGCCCTAGGGGAGGGACCCTATAGCAATCAGCCCCAGCATTTT; cdr3_aa: CALGEGPYSNQPQHF
clone_size: -; d_call: TRBD2; j_call: TRBJ2-3; v_call: TRBV15; cdr3_nt: TGTGCCACCAGCAGCGGAGCGGGGGCGGCAGATACGCAGTATTTT; cdr3_aa: CATSSGAGAADTQYF
clone_size: few; d_call: TRBD2; j_call: TRBJ2-2; v_call: TRBV5-4; cdr3_nt: TGTGCCAGCAGCTTGGCAGTTGGGGGACTAGGGGAGCTGTTTTTT; cdr3_aa: CASSLAVGGLGELFF
clone_size: -; d_call: TRBD1; j_call: TRBJ2-3; v_call: TRBV18; cdr3_nt: TGTGCCAGCTCAAGTACAGGGGGCTCAGATACGCAGTATTTT; cdr3_aa: CASSSTGGSDTQYF
clone_size: few; d_call: TRBD2; j_call: TRBJ2-3; v_call: TRBV7-6; cdr3_nt: TGTGCCAGCAGCTTAGGCCCCGCGGGGGCAGATACGCAGTATTTT; cdr3_aa: CASSLGPAGADTQYF
clone_size: -; d_call: -; j_call: TRBJ2-2; v_call: TRBV18; cdr3_nt: TGTGCCAGCTCACCACGACTTGGGGAGCTGTTTTTT; cdr3_aa: CASSPRLGELFF
clone_size: few; d_call: -; j_call: TRBJ2-2; v_call: TRBV4-1; cdr3_nt: TGCGCCAGCAGCCAAGGAGTTGCCGGGGAGCTGTTTTTT; cdr3_aa: CASSQGVAGELFF
clone_size: few; d_call: -; j_call: TRBJ1-2; v_call: TRBV7-9; cdr3_nt: TGTGCCAGCAGCTTAGCGGGGGCAGCTAACTATGGCTACACCTTC; cdr3_aa: CASSLAGAANYGYTF
clone_size: few; d_call: TRBD2; j_call: TRBJ2-7; v_call: TRBV10-1; cdr3_nt: TGCGCCAGCAGCAAGGAGAGCGGGGGAAAATACGAGCAGTACTTC; cdr3_aa: CASSKESGGKYEQYF